The sequence of this T cell receptor beta chain was determined in a study of cytomegalovirus exposure and HLA in healthy donors. Study results and caveats: Later analysis placed DRB1 highest and HLA-C lowest in TCR association rates, which differed by HLA locus. A missense DCLRE1C variant was associated with V- and J-gene trimming of TCR beta chains in a later analysis, and an independent cohort replicated the association. Earlier analysis looked at TCR beta V segments, and most were productive about 90% or about 30% of the time. Presence/absence analyses took donor sequencing depth as roughly uniform.

Only a few counts were recorded for this clone. The antigen remains unidentified. V was clipped by 1 base and J by 6 bases; unmatched bases: 7. This CDR3 is 14 amino acids long. Germline V gene data show CDR1 as SGHKS and CDR2 as YYEKEE (reference sequence). In the PCR, 60 Vbeta and 13 Jbeta primers were used. Only in-frame clones appear in the TCRdb table, and some are missing; sequencing was by immunoSEQ multiplex PCR. The sample includes about 140,000 clones, 79% of them seen just once. The source is a female donor in good health and CMV-seronegative. V is TRBV5-5 and J is TRBJ2-7; TRBD2 aligns across 7 bases. The sequencing input was PBMCs. CDR3 amino acids: CASSLLAARGEQYF. The CDR3 coding sequence is TGTGCCAGCAGCTTGCTAGCGGCACGGGGCGAGCAGTACTTC. The variable domain in full, completed from reference TRBV5-5 and TRBJ2-7, reads DAGVTQSPTHLIKTRGQQVTLRCSPISGHKSVSWYQQVLGQGPQFIFQYYEKEERGRGNFPDRFSARQFPNYSSELNVNALLLGDSALYLCASSLLAARGEQYFGPGTRLTVT.